This TCR beta chain came from a study of blood T cell repertoires in COVID-19. On the study more broadly: There were acute and convalescent COVID-19 samples, and they came from the United States, Italy and Spain. T cells, B-cell-depleted T cells, or PBMCs provided the cDNA or gDNA that served as material.

Authors' methods: Amplification with reference gene primers provided the estimates of nucleated cell counts. The protocol was immunoSEQ multiplex PCR, while the TCRdb copy is restricted to in-frame clones and leaves out a portion. D and trimming come from the DNA, and the V and J calls and clone size come from that table. The profile covers over 300,000 clones, with 75% to 85% appearing a single time and around 7.8% taken by the ten largest. This CDR3 is built from 14 residues. J lost 6 bases, V lost 6 bases, and 10 bases had no gene match. Germline lookup yields CDR1 MNHEY and CDR2 SVGAGI. The receptor was derived from a human donor in a cohort sampled during active COVID-19. Material for sequencing was peripheral blood. This chain connects TRBV6-5 to TRBJ1-2; 7 nucleotides align to TRBD1. CDR3 region: CASRRPAGGHGYTF. The CDR3, as DNA: TGTGCCAGCAGAAGGCCGGCAGGGGGTCATGGCTACACCTTC.